This record concerns one T cell receptor (beta chain) sequence. The target antigen is unknown. The sample originates from a study of OX40 agonist ivuxolimab in advanced cancers. Study in general: Treatment received earlier with anti-PD-1, anti-PD-L1 or anti-CTLA-4 agents was allowed, and less than 45% had some. Whole-study results and caveats: The investigators did not determine what antigen specificity the expanded peripheral T cells had. More expanded clones were found, on average, in CD8+ than in CD4+ T cells.

Produced via immunoSEQ multiplex PCR; TCRdb's table is partial and in-frame only. This sample has tens of thousands of clones, with roughly nine tenths found just once. V dropped 3 bases and J dropped 2; count of bases not matched to a gene: 5. Germline CDR1 ENHRY, CDR2 SYGVKD. This CDR3 comprises 16 residues. The J gene is TRBJ2-3, the V gene TRBV10-3, with TRBD1 matching 10 bases. The starting material was CD4+ or CD8+ T cells sorted from blood, obtained in a trial of the OX40 agonist ivuxolimab. This TCR was sampled from an adult with an advanced solid tumor such as melanoma, head and neck, liver or kidney cancer. In DNA, the CDR3 is TGTGCCATCAGTGAAACCGGGACAGGGGTCACAGATACGCAGTATTTT. This gives the protein CAISETGTGVTDTQYF.